One T cell receptor (beta chain) is described in this entry. The antigen is unknown. Additional DNA sequences in this sample encode the identical CDR3. Positive CCR7 selection of CD45RO-negative cells yielded the naive CD8 cells, and terminally differentiated effector memory CD45RA+ cells were excluded. These data belong to a study of shared clonotypes between healthy human individuals. Study outcomes and limitations: Across subsets, estimated richness was generally greater for naive than for memory populations. Sampling covered nothing but blood. Tissue TCR repertoires likely differ from those found in blood.

The table came from immunoSEQ multiplex PCR; TCRdb's copy has only in-frame clones and leaves some out. The sample holds approximately 1.9 million clones, about 93% seen once. The origin of this receptor is a man between 18 and 29 years old in good health. Some clones in this sample may be carry-over from other donors' samples. Sequenced: naive CD8+ T cells from PBMCs.

The CDR3 protein is CASSVGQGAYEQYF. In nucleotides, the CDR3 is TGTGCCAGCAGCGTAGGACAGGGGGCGTACGAGCAGTACTTC. This chain joins TRBV9 and TRBJ2-7; 10 bases line up with TRBD1. The CDR3 has 14 residues. Losses at the gene ends were 0 bases for V and 4 bases for J; bases not matched to a gene: 1. Germline CDR1 and CDR2: SGDLS and YYNGEE.